Given below is one T cell receptor (beta chain) in context. Antigen unknown. Combining a sample-barcoded 5' primer with a J-beta primer mix, a second PCR ran for about 7 to 12 cycles. Each single sample gave us at least 3 million CDR3-containing paired-end reads. MiXCR, applied by TCRdb to the 5' RACE reads, yields one record per CDR3 protein. The sample records just under 550,000 distinct CDR3 sequences, less than 25% being singletons. The data were taken from a study of blood T cells in healthy people across ages. The CDR3 covers 15 residues. Study outcomes and limitations: Donors of long life had a larger count of naive CD4+ cells and greater diversity than aged donors. Strong correlation was found linking TCR beta diversity to naive T cell percentage. The recorded TCR beta diversity per million T cells decreased in a roughly linear manner with age.

These data were also reused for a study on T cells of mothers and their children.

The J gene is TRBJ2-1, the V gene TRBV12-3 or TRBV12-4, with TRBD1 matching over 9 bases. The J call may be mistaken, given a closer DNA end match to TRBJ2-7. This clonotype was sampled from a boy between 10 and 17 years old in good health. The sequencing input was blood. CDR3 sequence reads: CASSPAGTGRREQYF. CDR3 bases: TGTGCCAGCAGTCCGGCCGGGACAGGGAGGCGCGAGCAGTACTTC.